This T cell receptor (beta chain) stems from a study of cytomegalovirus exposure and HLA in healthy donors. Germline V CDR1 and CDR2: LGHNA, YSLEER. With 4 bases removed from V and 2 bases from J, the gap between germline ends came to 14 bases. The CDR3 sequence is 15 residues long. About this clone: What it recognizes is unknown.

Regarding the study as a whole: In a later analysis, CMV-associated beta chains were mostly HLA-associated, it appeared. Solely CMV serostatus was available to characterize immune exposure.

PCR was performed using 60 Vbeta and 13 Jbeta primers. The assay was immunoSEQ multiplex PCR, and TCRdb's table has in-frame clones only and misses some. The sample records roughly 96,000 clones, roughly 74% being singletons. The TCR sequence derives from a female donor in good health and CMV-seropositive. The sample comprised PBMCs. The gene calls are TRBV4-3 and TRBJ1-2; D may be TRBD1 (6 bases). CDR3 amino acids: CASSLGGAGNYGYTF. CDR3 DNA sequence: TGCGCCAGCAGCCTAGGGGGGGCGGGGAACTATGGCTACACCTTC.